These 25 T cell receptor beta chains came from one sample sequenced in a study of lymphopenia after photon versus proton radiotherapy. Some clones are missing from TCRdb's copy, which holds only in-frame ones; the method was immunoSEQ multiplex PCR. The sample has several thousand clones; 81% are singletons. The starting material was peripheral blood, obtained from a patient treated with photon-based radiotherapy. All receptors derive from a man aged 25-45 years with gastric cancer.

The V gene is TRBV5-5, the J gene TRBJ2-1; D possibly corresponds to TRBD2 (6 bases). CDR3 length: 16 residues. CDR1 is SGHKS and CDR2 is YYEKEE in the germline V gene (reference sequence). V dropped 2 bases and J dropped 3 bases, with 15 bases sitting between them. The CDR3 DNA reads TGTGCCAGCAGCTTTGGGTGGAGGGCTAACTACAATGAGCAGTTCTTC. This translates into CASSFGWRANYNEQFF. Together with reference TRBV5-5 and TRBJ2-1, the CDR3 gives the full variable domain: DAGVTQSPTHLIKTRGQQVTLRCSPISGHKSVSWYQQVLGQGPQFIFQYYEKEERGRGNFPDRFSARQFPNYSSELNVNALLLGDSALYLCASSFGWRANYNEQFFGPGTRLTVL.

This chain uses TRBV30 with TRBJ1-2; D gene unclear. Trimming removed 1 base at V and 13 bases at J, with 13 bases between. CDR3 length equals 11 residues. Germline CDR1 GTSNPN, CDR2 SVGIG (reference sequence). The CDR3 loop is CAWSGKQKTTF. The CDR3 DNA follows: TGTGCCTGGAGTGGTAAGCAGAAGACCACCTTC.

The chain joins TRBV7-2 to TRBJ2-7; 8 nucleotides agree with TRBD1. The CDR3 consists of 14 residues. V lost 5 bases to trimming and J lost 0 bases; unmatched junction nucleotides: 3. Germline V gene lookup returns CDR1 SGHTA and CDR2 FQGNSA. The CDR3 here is CASSPQGASYEQYF. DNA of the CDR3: TGTGCCAGCAGCCCCCAGGGGGCCTCCTACGAGCAGTACTTC.

DNA of the CDR3: TGTGCCAGCACCCCCTCGGGAGGCGGGAACTATGGCTACACCTTC. Protein sequence: CASTPSGGGNYGYTF. The chain links TRBV5-4 to TRBJ1-2; D is uncertain. Germline-derived CDR1 and CDR2 are SGHNT and YYREEE (reference sequence). CDR3 length: 15 amino acids. The V and J ends lost 6 bases and 2 bases respectively, with 17 bases between them.

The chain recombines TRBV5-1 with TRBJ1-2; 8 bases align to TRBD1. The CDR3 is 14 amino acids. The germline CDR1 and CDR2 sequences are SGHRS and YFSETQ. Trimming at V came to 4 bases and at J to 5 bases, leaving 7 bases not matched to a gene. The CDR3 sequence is CASSAAGGSYGYTF. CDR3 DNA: TGCGCCAGCAGCGCGGCAGGGGGCTCTTATGGCTACACCTTC.

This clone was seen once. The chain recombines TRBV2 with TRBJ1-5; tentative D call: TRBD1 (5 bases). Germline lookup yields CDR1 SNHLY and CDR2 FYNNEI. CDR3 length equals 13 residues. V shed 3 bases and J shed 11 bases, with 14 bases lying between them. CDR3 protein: CASSEVWTSAQHF. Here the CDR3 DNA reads TGTGCCAGCAGTGAGGTTTGGACATCGGCCCAGCATTTT.

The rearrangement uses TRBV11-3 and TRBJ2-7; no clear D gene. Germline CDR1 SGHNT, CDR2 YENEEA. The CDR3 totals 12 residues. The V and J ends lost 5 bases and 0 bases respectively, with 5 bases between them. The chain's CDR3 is CASSRSSYEQYF. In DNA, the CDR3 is TGTGCCAGCAGCCGTAGCTCCTACGAGCAGTACTTC.

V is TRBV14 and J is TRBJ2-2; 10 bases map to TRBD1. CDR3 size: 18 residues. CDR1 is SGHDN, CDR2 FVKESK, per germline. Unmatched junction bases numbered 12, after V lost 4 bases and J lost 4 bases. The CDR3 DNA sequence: TGTGCCAGCAGCCGTGGGGACAGGGGTTTAACGCGCACCGGGGAGCTGTTTTTT. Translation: CASSRGDRGLTRTGELFF.

CDR3 DNA: TGTGCCAGCAGTGTGTTGGTCCGCGCAGATACGCAGTATTTT. Protein: CASSVLVRADTQYF. The gene calls are TRBV6-7 and TRBJ2-3; no definite D call. TRBV6-7 is identified as an open reading frame with a role that is uncertain. Trimming cost V 5 bases and J 4 bases, with 13 bases left between them. This CDR3 comprises 14 residues.

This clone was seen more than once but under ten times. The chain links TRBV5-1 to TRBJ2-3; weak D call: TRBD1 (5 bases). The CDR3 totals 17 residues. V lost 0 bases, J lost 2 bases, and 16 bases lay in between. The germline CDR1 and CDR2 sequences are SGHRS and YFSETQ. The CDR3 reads CASSLGEFRQITDTQYF. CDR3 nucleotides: TGCGCCAGCAGCTTGGGGGAATTCCGACAGATCACAGATACGCAGTATTTT.

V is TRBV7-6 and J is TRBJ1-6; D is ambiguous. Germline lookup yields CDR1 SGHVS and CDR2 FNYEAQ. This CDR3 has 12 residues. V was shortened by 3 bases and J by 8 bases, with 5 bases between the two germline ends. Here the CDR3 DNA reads TGTGCCAGCAGCTTCGAGGATTCACCCCTCCACTTT. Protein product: CASSFEDSPLHF.

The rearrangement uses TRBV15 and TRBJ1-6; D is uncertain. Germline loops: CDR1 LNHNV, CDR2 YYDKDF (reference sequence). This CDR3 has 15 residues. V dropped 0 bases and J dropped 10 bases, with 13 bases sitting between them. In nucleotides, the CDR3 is TGTGCCACCAGCAGAGATCGTGGGGTAGCCTCACCCCTCCACTTT. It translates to CATSRDRGVASPLHF. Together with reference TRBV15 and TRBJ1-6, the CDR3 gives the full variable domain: DAMVIQNPRYQVTQFGKPVTLSCSQTLNHNVMYWYQQKSSQAPKLLFHYYDKDFNNEADTPDNFQSRRPNTSFCFLDIRSPGLGDTAMYLCATSRDRGVASPLHFGNGTRLTVT.

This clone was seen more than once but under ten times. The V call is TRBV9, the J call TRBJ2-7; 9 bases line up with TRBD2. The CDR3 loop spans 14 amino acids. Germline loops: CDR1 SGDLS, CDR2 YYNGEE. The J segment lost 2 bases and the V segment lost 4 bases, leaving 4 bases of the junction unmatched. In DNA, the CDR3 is TGTGCCAGCAGCCTAGCGGGGTTTCCCTACGAGCAGTACTTC. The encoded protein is CASSLAGFPYEQYF. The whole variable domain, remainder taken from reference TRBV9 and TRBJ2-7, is DSGVTQTPKHLITATGQRVTLRCSPRSGDLSVYWYQQSLDQGLQFLIQYYNGEERAKGNILERFSAQQFPDLHSELNLSSLELGDSALYFCASSLAGFPYEQYFGPGTRLTVT.

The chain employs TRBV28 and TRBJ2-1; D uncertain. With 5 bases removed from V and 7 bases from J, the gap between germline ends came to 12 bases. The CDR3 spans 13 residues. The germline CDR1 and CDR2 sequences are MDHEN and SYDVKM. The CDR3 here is CASSSPLRNEQFF. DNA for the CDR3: TGTGCCAGCAGTAGCCCCTTAAGGAATGAGCAGTTCTTC.

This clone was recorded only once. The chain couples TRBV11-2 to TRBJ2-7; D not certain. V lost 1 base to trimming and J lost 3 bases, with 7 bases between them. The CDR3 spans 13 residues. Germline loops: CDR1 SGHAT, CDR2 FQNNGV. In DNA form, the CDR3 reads TGTGCCAGCAGCTTAGCCGACGGCTACGAGCAGTACTTC. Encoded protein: CASSLADGYEQYF.

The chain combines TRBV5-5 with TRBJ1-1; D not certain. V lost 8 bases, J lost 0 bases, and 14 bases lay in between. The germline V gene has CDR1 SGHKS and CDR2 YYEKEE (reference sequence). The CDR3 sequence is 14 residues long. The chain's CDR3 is CASETVAMNTEAFF. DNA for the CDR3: TGTGCCAGTGAGACGGTGGCGATGAACACTGAAGCTTTCTTT.

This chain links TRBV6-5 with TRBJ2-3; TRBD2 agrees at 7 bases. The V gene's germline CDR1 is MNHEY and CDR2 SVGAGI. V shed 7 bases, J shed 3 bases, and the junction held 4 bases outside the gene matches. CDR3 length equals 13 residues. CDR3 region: CASIGLGTDTQYF. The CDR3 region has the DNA TGTGCCAGCATTGGACTAGGAACAGATACGCAGTATTTT.

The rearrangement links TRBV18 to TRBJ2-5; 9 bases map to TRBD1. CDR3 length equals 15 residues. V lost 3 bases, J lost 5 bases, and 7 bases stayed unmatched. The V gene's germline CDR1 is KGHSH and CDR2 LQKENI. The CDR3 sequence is CASSPPGQGGETQYF. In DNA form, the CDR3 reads TGTGCCAGCTCACCTCCGGGACAGGGAGGCGAGACCCAGTACTTC.

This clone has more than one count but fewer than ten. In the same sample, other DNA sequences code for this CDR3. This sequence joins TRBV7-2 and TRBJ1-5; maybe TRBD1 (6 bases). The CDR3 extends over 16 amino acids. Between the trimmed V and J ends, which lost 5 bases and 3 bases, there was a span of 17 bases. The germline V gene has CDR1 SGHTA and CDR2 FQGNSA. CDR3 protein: CASSPRGGALNQPQHF. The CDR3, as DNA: TGTGCCAGCAGCCCCCGAGGGGGAGCCCTCAATCAGCCCCAGCATTTT.

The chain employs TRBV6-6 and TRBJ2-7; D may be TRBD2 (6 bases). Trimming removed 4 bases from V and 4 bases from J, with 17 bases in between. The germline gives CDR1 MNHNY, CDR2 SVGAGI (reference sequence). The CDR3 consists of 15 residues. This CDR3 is CASSSGPPGEYEQYF. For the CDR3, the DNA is TGTGCCAGCAGTTCGGGACCGCCGGGGGAATACGAGCAGTACTTC.

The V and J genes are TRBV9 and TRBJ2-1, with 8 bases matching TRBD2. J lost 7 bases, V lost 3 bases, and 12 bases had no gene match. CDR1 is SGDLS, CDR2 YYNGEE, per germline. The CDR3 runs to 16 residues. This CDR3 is CASSASSGRLVNEQFF. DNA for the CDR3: TGTGCCAGCAGCGCCTCTAGCGGGCGTTTGGTTAATGAGCAGTTCTTC. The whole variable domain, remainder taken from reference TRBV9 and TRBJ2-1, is DSGVTQTPKHLITATGQRVTLRCSPRSGDLSVYWYQQSLDQGLQFLIQYYNGEERAKGNILERFSAQQFPDLHSELNLSSLELGDSALYFCASSASSGRLVNEQFFGPGTRLTVL.

As DNA, the CDR3 is TGCGCCAGCAGCCACCGGGGACAGGGTAACTATGGCTACACCTTC. Its translation: CASSHRGQGNYGYTF. The chain couples TRBV4-3 to TRBJ1-2; 9 nucleotides line up with TRBD1. Trimming took 3 bases from V and 1 from J; bases not matched to a gene: 3. This CDR3 is 15 amino acids long. Germline CDR1 is LGHNA and CDR2 is YSLEER.

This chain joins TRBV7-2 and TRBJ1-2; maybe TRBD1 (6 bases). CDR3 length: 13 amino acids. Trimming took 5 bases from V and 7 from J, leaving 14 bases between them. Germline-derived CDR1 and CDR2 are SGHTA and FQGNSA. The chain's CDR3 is CASSETGAPGYTF. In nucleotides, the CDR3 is TGTGCCAGCAGCGAGACAGGAGCTCCTGGCTACACCTTC.

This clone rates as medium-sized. The CDR3 nucleotides read TGTGCCGCGGGGACAGGACAGACTGAAGCTTTCTTT. As protein: CAAGTGQTEAFF. The V call is TRBV7-8, the J call TRBJ1-1, with 8 bases aligning to TRBD1. Germline trimming cut 11 bases from V and 5 bases from J; bases unmatched to any gene: 7. Germline CDR1 SGHVS, CDR2 FQNEAQ. CDR3 length: 12 amino acids.

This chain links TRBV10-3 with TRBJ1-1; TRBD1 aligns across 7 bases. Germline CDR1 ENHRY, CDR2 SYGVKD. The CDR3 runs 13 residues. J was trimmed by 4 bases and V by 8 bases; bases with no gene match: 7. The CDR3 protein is CAIGDRVRTEAFF. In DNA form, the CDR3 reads TGTGCCATCGGAGACAGGGTCCGCACTGAAGCTTTCTTT.